The T cell receptor (beta chain) described here comes from a study of CD8 T cells in Susac syndrome. While CD8+ and CD4+ T cells were isolated negatively, TEMRA cells were enriched by FACS. When the RNA was reverse transcribed, random hexamers were used with an input of about 0.5 to 1 ug. TCRdb reprocessed the immunoSEQ multiplex PCR reads via MiXCR and lists one record per CDR3 protein. The sample consists of fewer than 200,000 distinct CDR3 sequences, roughly 95% of them appearing once. The V and J ends lost 5 bases and 5 bases, in that order; junction bases with no gene match: 6. Per germline, CDR1 MNHEY and CDR2 SMNVEV (reference sequence). The CDR3 totals 14 residues.

This receptor was identified in a human donor with multiple sclerosis. This chain uses TRBV27 with TRBJ2-5; 9 nucleotides line up with TRBD2. Sequencing used CD8+ T cells from PBMCs. The CDR3 loop reads CASSKGTSWETQYF. The CDR3 region has the DNA TGTGCCAGCAGTAAAGGGACTAGCTGGGAGACCCAGTACTTC.